This TCR beta chain comes out of a study of Graves' ophthalmopathy and Graves' hyperthyroidism. Turning to the study itself: Stable hyperthyroidism denotes an absence of ophthalmopathy throughout 18 months of follow-up.

Amplifying from RNA transcripts, the study obtained TCR beta CDR3 regions. Investigators did first-round RT-PCR with HTBI primers, then second-round multiplex PCR. Each CDR3 protein gets one entry after TCRdb re-called the multiplex PCR reads with MiXCR. Of 500,000 to 700,000 distinct CDR3 sequences detected, about 35% appear once; the ten largest clones hold about 4.6%. CDR1 is SEHNR and CDR2 is FQNEAQ in the germline V gene (reference sequence). The CDR3 is made up of 17 amino acids. Between the trimmed V and J ends, which lost 5 bases and 2 bases, there was a span of 22 bases. Patients were excluded if they had other autoimmune diseases or uncontrolled infections, and likewise if pregnancy or lactation applied. This clonotype was seen at least ten times. The antigen is unknown. Broader study findings: Blood also harbored most expanded thyroid clonotypes above 0.001 frequency. The study's model predicted ophthalmopathy progression at over 55% sensitivity and around 75% specificity.

The sequenced sample consisted of peripheral blood or thyroid tissue (not recorded which). The rearrangement joins TRBV7-9 to TRBJ2-7; D might be TRBD2 (5 bases). The clonotype originates from an adult man with Graves' hyperthyroidism. In DNA, the CDR3 is TGTGCCAGCAGCCCTGGATGGCGGGTTGAAATCCCCTACGAGCAGTACTTC. Encoded protein: CASSPGWRVEIPYEQYF.